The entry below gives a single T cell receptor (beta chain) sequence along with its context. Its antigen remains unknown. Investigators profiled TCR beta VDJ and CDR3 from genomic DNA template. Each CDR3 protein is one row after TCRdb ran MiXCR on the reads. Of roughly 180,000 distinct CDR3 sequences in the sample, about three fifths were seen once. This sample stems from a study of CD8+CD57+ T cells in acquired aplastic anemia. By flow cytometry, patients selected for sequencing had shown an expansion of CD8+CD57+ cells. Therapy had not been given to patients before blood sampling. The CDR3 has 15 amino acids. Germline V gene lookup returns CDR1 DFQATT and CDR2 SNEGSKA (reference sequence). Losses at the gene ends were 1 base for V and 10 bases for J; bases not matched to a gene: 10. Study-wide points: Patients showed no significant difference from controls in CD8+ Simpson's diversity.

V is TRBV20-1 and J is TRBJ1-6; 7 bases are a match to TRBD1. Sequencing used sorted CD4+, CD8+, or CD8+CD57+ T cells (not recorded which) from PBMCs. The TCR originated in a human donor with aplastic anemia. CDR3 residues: CSARVGQVSGSPLHF. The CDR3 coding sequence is TGCAGTGCTAGAGTAGGACAGGTCTCGGGCTCACCCCTCCACTTT.